Listed below are T cell receptor beta chains from one sample, sequenced in a study of regulatory and conventional T cells in RAG deficiency. The method was immunoSEQ multiplex PCR; TCRdb's version includes in-frame clones alone and lacks a portion of them. The repertoire consists of approximately 22,000 clones, with around 97% occurring once and the leading ten covering 1.3%. These data also formed part of another study, on regulatory T cells.

Sequenced sample: CD25- CD4+ T cells sorted from blood. Receptors originate from a human donor in good health. The CDR3 runs from the conserved cysteine through the conserved F or W. A D gene is named only where the DNA matches it firmly. Only part of the rows carry a size: once, few, many, or a class if the clone is expanded.

CDR3 DNA: TGTGCCAGCAGGCCCTCCTGGAGTTCTAATTCACCCCTCCACTTT
CDR3 protein: CASRPSWSSNSPLHF
D gene: -
V gene: TRBV5-4
clone size: -
J gene: TRBJ1-6

CDR3 DNA: TGTGCCAGCAGCCTCGGGACAGTTGCAACTAATGAAAAACTGTTTTTT
CDR3 protein: CASSLGTVATNEKLFF
D gene: TRBD1
V gene: TRBV7-9
clone size: -
J gene: TRBJ1-4

CDR3 DNA: TGCGCCAGCAGCCAGCCCCTTGGGAGGCGTTTGGAAGAGACCCAGTACTTC
CDR3 protein: CASSQPLGRRLEETQYF
D gene: -
V gene: TRBV5-1
clone size: -
J gene: TRBJ2-5

CDR3 DNA: TGTGCCAGTAGTATAGGGGACAGGGTAGGAGGATTGGAGACCCAGTACTTC
CDR3 protein: CASSIGDRVGGLETQYF
D gene: TRBD1
V gene: TRBV19
clone size: -
J gene: TRBJ2-5

CDR3 DNA: TGTGCCAGCAGTCCCTCCGGGGGGGGTAGCTCCTACGAGCAGTACTTC
CDR3 protein: CASSPSGGGSSYEQYF
D gene: TRBD2
V gene: TRBV28
clone size: -
J gene: TRBJ2-7

CDR3 DNA: TGTGCCAGCAGCATCCGGGTTTCCGGCGGCTACACCTTC
CDR3 protein: CASSIRVSGGYTF
D gene: -
V gene: TRBV5-6
clone size: -
J gene: TRBJ1-2

CDR3 DNA: TGCGCCAGCAGCCAAGCAGGCCTGCCCCCAGATACGCAGTATTTT
CDR3 protein: CASSQAGLPPDTQYF
D gene: -
V gene: TRBV4-1
clone size: -
J gene: TRBJ2-3

CDR3 DNA: TGTGCCAGCAGTTTATCCCGGGTGGCCACCGGGGAGCTGTTTTTT
CDR3 protein: CASSLSRVATGELFF
D gene: -
V gene: TRBV27
clone size: -
J gene: TRBJ2-2

CDR3 DNA: TGCGCCAGCAGCGTGGGACAGCAGAACACTGAAGCTTTCTTT
CDR3 protein: CASSVGQQNTEAFF
D gene: TRBD1
V gene: TRBV5-1
clone size: -
J gene: TRBJ1-1

CDR3 DNA: TGTGCCAGCAGCGCGAGTTTGAACACTGAAGCTTTCTTT
CDR3 protein: CASSASLNTEAFF
D gene: -
V gene: TRBV11-3
clone size: -
J gene: TRBJ1-1

CDR3 DNA: TGTGCCAGCAGTCCGGGACAGGGGTATGGCTACACCTTC
CDR3 protein: CASSPGQGYGYTF
D gene: TRBD1
V gene: TRBV28
clone size: -
J gene: TRBJ1-2

CDR3 DNA: TGTGCCAGCAGCCTAGGACAGGTCGTGGATGGCTACACCTTC
CDR3 protein: CASSLGQVVDGYTF
D gene: TRBD1
V gene: TRBV4-2
clone size: -
J gene: TRBJ1-2

CDR3 DNA: TGTGCCAGCAGCCCCACCCTGACAGGGGAAGGGGATACGCAGTATTTT
CDR3 protein: CASSPTLTGEGDTQYF
D gene: TRBD1
V gene: TRBV5-4
clone size: -
J gene: TRBJ2-3

CDR3 DNA: TGTGCCAGCAGCAGGACAGCAGCTAACTATGGCTACACCTTC
CDR3 protein: CASSRTAANYGYTF
D gene: -
V gene: TRBV6-5
clone size: -
J gene: TRBJ1-2

CDR3 DNA: TGTGCCAGCAGTTCGGGACTGGCGGGGGGCTCCTACGAGCAGTACTTC
CDR3 protein: CASSSGLAGGSYEQYF
D gene: TRBD2
V gene: TRBV7-7
clone size: -
J gene: TRBJ2-7

CDR3 DNA: TGTGCCAGTAGCGCCCCAACCACAACAGATACGCAGTATTTT
CDR3 protein: CASSAPTTTDTQYF
D gene: -
V gene: TRBV19
clone size: -
J gene: TRBJ2-3

CDR3 DNA: TGTGCCAGCAGCTTAGGTGGAGGGTATAATTCACCCCTCCACTTT
CDR3 protein: CASSLGGGYNSPLHF
D gene: -
V gene: TRBV13
clone size: -
J gene: TRBJ1-6

CDR3 DNA: TGTGCCAGCAACCTCGACAGGCGGAACTATGGCTACACCTTC
CDR3 protein: CASNLDRRNYGYTF
D gene: -
V gene: TRBV6-5
clone size: -
J gene: TRBJ1-2

CDR3 DNA: TGTGCCAGCAGTGAAATGGCGGGGGTAGGGACTGAAGCTTTCTTT
CDR3 protein: CASSEMAGVGTEAFF
D gene: -
V gene: TRBV6-1
clone size: -
J gene: TRBJ1-1

CDR3 DNA: TGTGCCAGCAGCTTAGGGCGGAGTTCTGAAGCTTTCTTT
CDR3 protein: CASSLGRSSEAFF
D gene: -
V gene: TRBV13
clone size: -
J gene: TRBJ1-1

CDR3 DNA: TGTGCCAGTACCCCCACAGGGGGGTATGGCTACACCTTC
CDR3 protein: CASTPTGGYGYTF
D gene: TRBD1
V gene: TRBV19
clone size: -
J gene: TRBJ1-2

CDR3 DNA: TGTGCCAGCAGCCAAGAGAAGGGGGGGACTAACTATGGCTACACCTTC
CDR3 protein: CASSQEKGGTNYGYTF
D gene: -
V gene: TRBV4-2
clone size: -
J gene: TRBJ1-2

CDR3 DNA: TGTGCCTGGAGTCCCGGGACAGTGTATGGCTACACCTTC
CDR3 protein: CAWSPGTVYGYTF
D gene: TRBD1
V gene: TRBV30
clone size: -
J gene: TRBJ1-2

CDR3 DNA: TGTGCCAGCAGCGCATCTCGGGGGAGGCGAAAAGCTTTCTTT
CDR3 protein: CASSASRGRRKAFF
D gene: -
V gene: TRBV11-2
clone size: -
J gene: TRBJ1-1

CDR3 DNA: TGTGCCAGCAGTGCCCCAGAATGGACAGGCTCCTACGAGCAGTACTTC
CDR3 protein: CASSAPEWTGSYEQYF
D gene: TRBD1
V gene: TRBV6-1
clone size: -
J gene: TRBJ2-7

CDR3 DNA: TGTGCCAGCTCATCTGAGGTCGGTGGCAGCAATCAGCCCCAGCATTTT
CDR3 protein: CASSSEVGGSNQPQHF
D gene: -
V gene: TRBV18
clone size: -
J gene: TRBJ1-5

CDR3 DNA: TGTGCCAGCAGCTCAGGACTAGCGGGGGGTGTAATAAAAAACAATGAGCAGTTCTTC
CDR3 protein: CASSSGLAGGVIKNNEQFF
D gene: TRBD2
V gene: TRBV5-6
clone size: -
J gene: TRBJ2-1

CDR3 DNA: TGTGCCAGCAGCTTTGGGACAACGGCTTTCTTT
CDR3 protein: CASSFGTTAFF
D gene: -
V gene: TRBV7-9
clone size: -
J gene: TRBJ1-1

CDR3 DNA: TGCGCCAGCAGCTTGGACCCAACAACGGATACGCAGTATTTT
CDR3 protein: CASSLDPTTDTQYF
D gene: -
V gene: TRBV5-1
clone size: -
J gene: TRBJ2-3

CDR3 DNA: TGTGCCTGGAGCCCGTGGGAGGGATCTAATGAAAAACTGTTTTTT
CDR3 protein: CAWSPWEGSNEKLFF
D gene: -
V gene: TRBV30
clone size: -
J gene: TRBJ1-4

CDR3 DNA: TGTGCCAGCGGTGCGTCCCCCTCTGGAAACACCATATATTTT
CDR3 protein: CASGASPSGNTIYF
D gene: -
V gene: TRBV28
clone size: once
J gene: TRBJ1-3

CDR3 DNA: TGTGCCACCAGCAGAGAGGACAGGTCGAATCAGCCCCAGCATTTT
CDR3 protein: CATSREDRSNQPQHF
D gene: TRBD1
V gene: TRBV15
clone size: -
J gene: TRBJ1-5

CDR3 DNA: TGTGCCAGTAGTATGACAGGGGGCCCCGGAAGCACAGATACGCAGTATTTT
CDR3 protein: CASSMTGGPGSTDTQYF
D gene: TRBD1
V gene: TRBV19
clone size: -
J gene: TRBJ2-3

CDR3 DNA: TGTGCCAGCAGCTTAGCGGGACAGCCCACAGATACGCAGTATTTT
CDR3 protein: CASSLAGQPTDTQYF
D gene: TRBD1
V gene: TRBV7-2
clone size: -
J gene: TRBJ2-3

CDR3 DNA: TGTGCCAGCAGGAACAGGGATGGCACTGAAGCTTTCTTT
CDR3 protein: CASRNRDGTEAFF
D gene: -
V gene: TRBV6-1
clone size: -
J gene: TRBJ1-1

CDR3 DNA: TGTGCCAGCAGCCAAGACCGGGACTCTGGAAACACCATATATTTT
CDR3 protein: CASSQDRDSGNTIYF
D gene: -
V gene: TRBV4-2
clone size: -
J gene: TRBJ1-3

CDR3 DNA: TGTGCCAGCTCGTTGACTAGCGGGGGATCAGATACGCAGTATTTT
CDR3 protein: CASSLTSGGSDTQYF
D gene: TRBD2
V gene: TRBV18
clone size: -
J gene: TRBJ2-3

CDR3 DNA: TGCGCCAGCAGCCAGCACGGGACTAGCGGGGGAGGGGATACGCAGTATTTT
CDR3 protein: CASSQHGTSGGGDTQYF
D gene: TRBD2
V gene: TRBV4-3
clone size: once
J gene: TRBJ2-3

CDR3 DNA: TGTGCCAGCAGTTTCCCGGACAGGGCGTACGAGCAGTACTTC
CDR3 protein: CASSFPDRAYEQYF
D gene: TRBD1
V gene: TRBV28
clone size: -
J gene: TRBJ2-7

CDR3 DNA: TGCGCCAGCAGCTTGGGACAGGGGGCGGAGACCCAGTACTTC
CDR3 protein: CASSLGQGAETQYF
D gene: TRBD1
V gene: TRBV5-1
clone size: -
J gene: TRBJ2-5

CDR3 DNA: TGTGCCAGCAGCGTAGGGGGCCCTTCCTACGAGCAGTACTTC
CDR3 protein: CASSVGGPSYEQYF
D gene: TRBD1
V gene: TRBV7-9
clone size: -
J gene: TRBJ2-7

CDR3 DNA: TGTGCCAGCAGCCCAAGGTCTCAGGGGCCGGAGACCCAGTACTTC
CDR3 protein: CASSPRSQGPETQYF
D gene: -
V gene: TRBV9
clone size: -
J gene: TRBJ2-5

CDR3 DNA: TGCGCCAGCAGCCAAGAGGGGACAGGGGGAAATTCACCCCTCCACTTT
CDR3 protein: CASSQEGTGGNSPLHF
D gene: TRBD1
V gene: TRBV4-3
clone size: once
J gene: TRBJ1-6

CDR3 DNA: TGTGCCAGTAGAGACCGTACATGGGCAGGGGGTAGTACCATCCACTACAATCAGCCCCAGCATTTT
CDR3 protein: CASRDRTWAGGSTIHYNQPQHF
D gene: TRBD1
V gene: TRBV19
clone size: -
J gene: TRBJ1-5

CDR3 DNA: TGTGCCAGCAGCTTGGGTTCTAGCCGAATCGGGGAGCTGTTTTTT
CDR3 protein: CASSLGSSRIGELFF
D gene: -
V gene: TRBV5-6
clone size: -
J gene: TRBJ2-2

CDR3 DNA: TGCGCCAGCAGCCGGGCGCGGGGTATTGATAACTATGGCTACACCTTC
CDR3 protein: CASSRARGIDNYGYTF
D gene: -
V gene: TRBV4-3
clone size: -
J gene: TRBJ1-2

CDR3 DNA: TGTGCCAGCAGCTTAAACGGGGAGGATTATAGCAATCAGCCCCAGCATTTT
CDR3 protein: CASSLNGEDYSNQPQHF
D gene: -
V gene: TRBV5-6
clone size: -
J gene: TRBJ1-5

CDR3 DNA: TGTGCCAGCAGCCAAATGGTTGCAGCGACCGAGCAGTACTTC
CDR3 protein: CASSQMVAATEQYF
D gene: -
V gene: TRBV27
clone size: -
J gene: TRBJ2-7

CDR3 DNA: TGTGCCAGTAGAACAGGTTCCTACAATGAGCAGTTCTTC
CDR3 protein: CASRTGSYNEQFF
D gene: -
V gene: TRBV19
clone size: -
J gene: TRBJ2-1

CDR3 DNA: TGTGCCAGCAGCCTAGACAGGAAAGAGACCCAGTACTTC
CDR3 protein: CASSLDRKETQYF
D gene: -
V gene: TRBV7-2
clone size: once
J gene: TRBJ2-5

CDR3 DNA: TGTGCCAGCAGCGGCTTGACAGGGGTATACAGGGGCTACACCTTC
CDR3 protein: CASSGLTGVYRGYTF
D gene: TRBD1
V gene: TRBV6-1
clone size: -
J gene: TRBJ1-2

CDR3 DNA: TGTGCCAGCAGTGAAGCGGGACAGTCCAGGCAGCATGGCTACACCTTC
CDR3 protein: CASSEAGQSRQHGYTF
D gene: TRBD1
V gene: TRBV2
clone size: -
J gene: TRBJ1-2

CDR3 DNA: TGCGCCAGCAGCCCCGTGGGGGACAGGGACACCTACGAGCAGTACTTC
CDR3 protein: CASSPVGDRDTYEQYF
D gene: TRBD1
V gene: TRBV5-1
clone size: -
J gene: TRBJ2-7

CDR3 DNA: TGTGCCAGCAGCCATTTGTGGGGGGGCGAGCAGTACTTC
CDR3 protein: CASSHLWGGEQYF
D gene: TRBD2
V gene: TRBV11-2
clone size: -
J gene: TRBJ2-7

CDR3 DNA: TGTGCCACCCTTGGACAGGGCTACTCCTACGAGCAGTACTTC
CDR3 protein: CATLGQGYSYEQYF
D gene: TRBD1
V gene: TRBV28
clone size: -
J gene: TRBJ2-7

CDR3 DNA: TGTGCCAGCAGTGTGAGTGAGGGCAGAGGCAATCAGCCCCAGCATTTT
CDR3 protein: CASSVSEGRGNQPQHF
D gene: -
V gene: TRBV28
clone size: -
J gene: TRBJ1-5

CDR3 DNA: TGTGCCAGCAGCTTGGGGACAGGGGCAGGCAATCAGCCCCAGCATTTT
CDR3 protein: CASSLGTGAGNQPQHF
D gene: TRBD1
V gene: TRBV5-5
clone size: few
J gene: TRBJ1-5